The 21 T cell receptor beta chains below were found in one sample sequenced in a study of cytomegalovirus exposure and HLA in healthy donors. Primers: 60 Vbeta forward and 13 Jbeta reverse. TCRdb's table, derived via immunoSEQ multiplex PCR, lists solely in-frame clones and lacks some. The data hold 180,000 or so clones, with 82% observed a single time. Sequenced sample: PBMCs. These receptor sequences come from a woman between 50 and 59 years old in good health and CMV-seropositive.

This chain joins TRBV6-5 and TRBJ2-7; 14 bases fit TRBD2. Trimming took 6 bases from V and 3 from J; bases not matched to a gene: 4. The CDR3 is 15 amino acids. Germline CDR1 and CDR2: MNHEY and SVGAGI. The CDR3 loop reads CASSRGTSGSYEQYF. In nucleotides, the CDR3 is TGTGCCAGCAGCCGAGGGACTAGCGGGAGCTACGAGCAGTACTTC.

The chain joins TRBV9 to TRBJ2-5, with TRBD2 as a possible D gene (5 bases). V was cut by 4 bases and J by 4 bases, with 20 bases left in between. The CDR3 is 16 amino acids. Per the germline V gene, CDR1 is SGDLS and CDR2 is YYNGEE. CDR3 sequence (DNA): TGTGCCAGCAGCATCGTAGAAGCGAGGGTACCAGAGACCCAGTACTTC. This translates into CASSIVEARVPETQYF.

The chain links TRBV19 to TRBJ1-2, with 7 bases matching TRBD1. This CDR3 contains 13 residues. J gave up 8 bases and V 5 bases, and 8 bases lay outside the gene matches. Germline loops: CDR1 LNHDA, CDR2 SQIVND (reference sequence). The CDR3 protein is CASSPGTEGGYTF. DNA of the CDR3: TGTGCCAGTAGTCCTGGGACAGAGGGAGGCTACACCTTC.

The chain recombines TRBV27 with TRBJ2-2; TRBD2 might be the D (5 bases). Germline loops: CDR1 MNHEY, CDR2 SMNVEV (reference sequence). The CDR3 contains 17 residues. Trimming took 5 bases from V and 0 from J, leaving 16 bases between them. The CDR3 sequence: CASSPRAERSNTGELFF. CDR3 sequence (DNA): TGTGCCAGCAGTCCCCGAGCCGAGCGGTCGAACACCGGGGAGCTGTTTTTT.

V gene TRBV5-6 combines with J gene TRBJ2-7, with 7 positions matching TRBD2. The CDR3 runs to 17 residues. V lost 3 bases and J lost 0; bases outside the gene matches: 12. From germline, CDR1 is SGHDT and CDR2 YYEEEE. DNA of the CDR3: TGTGCCAGCAGCTCGCCCCGACTAGCACTCAGCTCCTACGAGCAGTACTTC. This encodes CASSSPRLALSSYEQYF. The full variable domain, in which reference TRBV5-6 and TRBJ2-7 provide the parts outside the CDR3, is DAGVTQSPTHLIKTRGQQVTLRCSPKSGHDTVSWYQQALGQGPQFIFQYYEEEERQRGNFPDRFSGHQFPNYSSELNVNALLLGDSALYLCASSSPRLALSSYEQYFGPGTRLTVT.

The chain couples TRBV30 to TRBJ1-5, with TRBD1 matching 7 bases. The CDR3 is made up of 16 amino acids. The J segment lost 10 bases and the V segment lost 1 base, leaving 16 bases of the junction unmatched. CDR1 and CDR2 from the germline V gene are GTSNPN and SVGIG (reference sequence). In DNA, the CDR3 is TGTGCCTGGAGTGGGGGTTCGGGGCAGGGGGGCGGACCCCAGCATTTT. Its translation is CAWSGGSGQGGGPQHF.

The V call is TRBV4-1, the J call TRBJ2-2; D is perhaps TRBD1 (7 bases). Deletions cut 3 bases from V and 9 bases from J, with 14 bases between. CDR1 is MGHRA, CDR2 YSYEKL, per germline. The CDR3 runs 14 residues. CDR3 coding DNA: TGCGCCAGCAGCCAGACAGGGAGGAACAGGGAGCTGTTTTTT. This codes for CASSQTGRNRELFF.

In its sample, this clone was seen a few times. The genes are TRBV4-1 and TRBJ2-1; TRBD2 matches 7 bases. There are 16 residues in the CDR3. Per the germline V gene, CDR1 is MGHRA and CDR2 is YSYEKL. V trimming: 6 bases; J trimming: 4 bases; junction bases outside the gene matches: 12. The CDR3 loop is CASSPWGRREYNEQFF. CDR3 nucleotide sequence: TGCGCCAGCAGTCCGTGGGGACGGCGGGAGTACAATGAGCAGTTCTTC.

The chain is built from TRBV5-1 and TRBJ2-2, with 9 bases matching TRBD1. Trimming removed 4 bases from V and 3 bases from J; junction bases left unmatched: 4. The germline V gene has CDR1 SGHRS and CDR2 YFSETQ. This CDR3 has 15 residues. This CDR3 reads CASSEGTGHTGELFF. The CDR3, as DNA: TGCGCCAGCAGCGAAGGGACAGGGCACACCGGGGAGCTGTTTTTT. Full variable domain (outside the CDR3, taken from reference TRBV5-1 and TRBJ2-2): KAGVTQTPRYLIKTRGQQVTLSCSPISGHRSVSWYQQTPGQGLQFLFEYFSETQRNKGNFPGRFSGRQFSNSRSEMNVSTLELGDSALYLCASSEGTGHTGELFFGEGSRLTVL.

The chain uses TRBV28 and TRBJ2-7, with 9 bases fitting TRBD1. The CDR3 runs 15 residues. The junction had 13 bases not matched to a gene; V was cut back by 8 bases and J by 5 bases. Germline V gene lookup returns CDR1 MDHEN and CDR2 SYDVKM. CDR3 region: CASRSPPGQGDEQYF. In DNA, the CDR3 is TGTGCCAGCCGTTCTCCTCCGGGACAGGGAGACGAGCAGTACTTC.

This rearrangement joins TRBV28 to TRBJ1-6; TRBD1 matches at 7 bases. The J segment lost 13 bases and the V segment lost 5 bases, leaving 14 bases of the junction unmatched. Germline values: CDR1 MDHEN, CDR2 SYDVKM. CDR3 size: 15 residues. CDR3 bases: TGTGCCAGCAGTGTGGGACAGCAGGTTTTTGAGCCCCTCCACTTT. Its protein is CASSVGQQVFEPLHF.

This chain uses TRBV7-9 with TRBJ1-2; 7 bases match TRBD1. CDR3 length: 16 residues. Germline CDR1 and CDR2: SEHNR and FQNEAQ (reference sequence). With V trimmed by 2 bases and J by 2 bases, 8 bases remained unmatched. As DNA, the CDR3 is TGTGCCAGCAGCTTACCCCGGGACAGAGGGAACTATGGCTACACCTTC. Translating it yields CASSLPRDRGNYGYTF.

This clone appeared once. This CDR3 reads CVRSPFPSQPQHF. DNA of the CDR3: TGTGTCAGAAGCCCATTTCCCAGTCAGCCCCAGCATTTT. The chain is built from TRBV7-5 and TRBJ1-5; TRBD1, as called in the table, went unchecked against the DNA. TRBV7-5 is a documented pseudogene. CDR3 length: 13 residues.

The CDR3 DNA follows: TGTGCCAGCAGTGACTCTAGGACAGGGGGGAATGAGCAGTACTTC. Translating it yields CASSDSRTGGNEQYF. The rearrangement links TRBV6-4 to TRBJ2-7, with 10 bases lining up with TRBD1. J gave up 7 bases and V 0 bases, and 6 bases lay outside the gene matches. Germline V lookup: CDR1 MRHNA, CDR2 SNTAGT. The CDR3 has 15 residues.

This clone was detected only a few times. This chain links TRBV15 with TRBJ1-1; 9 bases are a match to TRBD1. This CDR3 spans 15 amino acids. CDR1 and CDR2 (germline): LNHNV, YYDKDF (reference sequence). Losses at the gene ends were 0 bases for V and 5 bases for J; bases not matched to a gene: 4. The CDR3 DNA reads TGTGCCACCAGCAGAGAGTACAGGGGGCGGACTGAAGCTTTCTTT. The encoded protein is CATSREYRGRTEAFF.

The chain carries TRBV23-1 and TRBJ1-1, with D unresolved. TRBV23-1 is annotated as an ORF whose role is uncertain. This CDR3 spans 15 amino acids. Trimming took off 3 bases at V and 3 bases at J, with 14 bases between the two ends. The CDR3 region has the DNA TGCGCCAGCAGTCACCGCCCGGGGTCGGACACTGAAGCTTTCTTT. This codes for CASSHRPGSDTEAFF.

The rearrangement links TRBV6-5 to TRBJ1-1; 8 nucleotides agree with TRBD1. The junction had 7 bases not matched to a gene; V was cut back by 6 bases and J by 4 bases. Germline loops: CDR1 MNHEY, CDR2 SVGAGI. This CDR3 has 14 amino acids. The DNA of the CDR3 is TGTGCCAGCAGCCTGACAGGGGCGTCCACTGAAGCTTTCTTT. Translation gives CASSLTGASTEAFF.

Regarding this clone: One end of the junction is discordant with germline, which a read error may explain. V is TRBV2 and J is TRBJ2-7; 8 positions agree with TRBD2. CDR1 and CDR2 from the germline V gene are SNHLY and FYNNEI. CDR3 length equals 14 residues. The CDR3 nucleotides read TGTGCCGGCAGGGACCGGGAGGGAATCTACGAGCAGTACTTC. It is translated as CAGRDREGIYEQYF.

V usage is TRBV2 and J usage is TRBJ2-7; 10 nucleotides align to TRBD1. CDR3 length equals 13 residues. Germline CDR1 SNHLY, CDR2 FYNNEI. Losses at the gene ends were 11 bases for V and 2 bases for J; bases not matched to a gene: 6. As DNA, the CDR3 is TGTGCCGGCCGGACAGGGGGGGCCTACGAGCAGTACTTC. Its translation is CAGRTGGAYEQYF.

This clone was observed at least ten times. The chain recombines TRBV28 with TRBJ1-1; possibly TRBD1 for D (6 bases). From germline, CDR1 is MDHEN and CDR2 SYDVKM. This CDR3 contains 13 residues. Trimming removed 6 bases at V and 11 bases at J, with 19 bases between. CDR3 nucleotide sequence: TGTGCCAGCAGACTTAACCCAGGGGTTGGGGCTTTCTTT. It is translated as CASRLNPGVGAFF.

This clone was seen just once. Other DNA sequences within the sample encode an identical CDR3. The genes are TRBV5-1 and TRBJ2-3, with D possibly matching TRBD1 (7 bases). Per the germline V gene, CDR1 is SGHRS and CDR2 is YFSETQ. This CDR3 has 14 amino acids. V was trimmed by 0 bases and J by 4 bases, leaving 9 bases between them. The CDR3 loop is CASSLGRGADTQYF. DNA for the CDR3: TGCGCCAGCAGCTTGGGCAGGGGGGCAGATACGCAGTATTTT.